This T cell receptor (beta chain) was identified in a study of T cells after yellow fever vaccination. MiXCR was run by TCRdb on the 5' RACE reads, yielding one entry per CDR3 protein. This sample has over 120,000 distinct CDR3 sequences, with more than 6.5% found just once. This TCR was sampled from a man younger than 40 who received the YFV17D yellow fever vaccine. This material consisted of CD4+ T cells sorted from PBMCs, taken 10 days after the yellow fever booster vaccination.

CDR3 bases: TGTGCCAGCTCAGCGGGACTAGCGGACTACGAGCAGTACTTC. Its translation: CASSAGLADYEQYF. The genes are TRBV18 and TRBJ2-7, with TRBD2 matching over 11 bases. Trimming at V came to 5 bases and at J to 3 bases, leaving 3 bases not matched to a gene. Looked up from germline, CDR1 is KGHSH and CDR2 is LQKENI. The CDR3 consists of 14 residues. Drawing the rest from reference TRBV18 and TRBJ2-7, the complete variable domain is NAGVMQNPRHLVRRRGQEARLRCSPMKGHSHVYWYRQLPEEGLKFMVYLQKENIIDESGMPKERFSAEFPKEGPSILRIQQVVRGDSAAYFCASSAGLADYEQYFGPGTRLTVT.